These 28 T cell receptor beta chains were all obtained from the same sample, sequenced in a study of T cell responses to AZD1222 COVID-19 vaccine. Here immunoSEQ multiplex PCR was the method, and the copy in TCRdb shows in-frame clones only, minus some. Here the sample spans approximately 130,000 clones, 93% being singletons. The specimen was peripheral blood, collected on day 0 of AZD1222 vaccination. Receptors originate from an adult in good health.

The chain couples TRBV27 to TRBJ1-3, with TRBD1 identical over 8 bases. This CDR3 has 13 amino acids. The junction had 6 bases not matched to a gene; V was cut back by 5 bases and J by 9 bases. Per germline, CDR1 MNHEY and CDR2 SMNVEV (reference sequence). DNA for the CDR3: TGTGCCAGCAGTATTGGACAGGGAGCCACCATATATTTT. As protein: CASSIGQGATIYF.

The chain recombines TRBV5-1 with TRBJ1-2; TRBD1 matches 9 bases. Germline values: CDR1 SGHRS, CDR2 YFSETQ. The CDR3 totals 14 residues. V gave up 6 bases and J gave up 6 bases; unmatched junction bases: 9. This CDR3 reads CASNHRGLMDGYTF. The CDR3 region has the DNA TGCGCCAGCAACCACAGGGGGCTTATGGATGGCTACACCTTC.

The chain employs TRBV28 and TRBJ1-5, with D perhaps matching TRBD1 (5 bases). Germline CDR1 MDHEN, CDR2 SYDVKM. The CDR3 totals 14 residues. The ends were cut back, 8 bases at V and 6 bases at J, with 17 bases in the middle. The CDR3 spells CASRPGGVSQPQHF. In DNA form, the CDR3 reads TGTGCCAGCCGGCCGGGGGGGGTCTCTCAGCCCCAGCATTTT.

The rearrangement links TRBV6-4 to TRBJ2-2; TRBD2 aligns across 10 bases. The CDR3 loop spans 17 amino acids. The trim removed 0 bases at V and 4 bases at J, leaving 5 bases unmatched. CDR1 is MRHNA and CDR2 is SNTAGT in the germline V gene. CDR3 sequence reads: CASSDSLAGDTTGELFF. CDR3 coding DNA: TGTGCCAGCAGTGACTCCCTAGCGGGAGATACCACCGGGGAGCTGTTTTTT.

CDR3 DNA sequence: TGTGCCAGCAGCAAAGGTGGACAGGGGCAGCGCGAGCAGTACTTC. Residues: CASSKGGQGQREQYF. The chain uses TRBV21-1 and TRBJ2-7; the table's D call TRBD1 went unverified against the DNA. TRBV21-1 is shown as a pseudogene. CDR3 size: 15 residues.

The rearrangement links TRBV12-2 to TRBJ1-5; TRBD1, the table's D call, lacks a check against the DNA. TRBV12-2 is a recognized pseudogene. CDR3 size: 15 residues. The DNA of the CDR3 is TGTGCAAGTCGCGTAGACAGGGGTATCAATCAGCCCCAGCATTTT. This encodes CASRVDRGINQPQHF.

V gene TRBV19 combines with J gene TRBJ1-5, with D possibly TRBD1 on 5 matching bases. The CDR3 has 14 residues. The V gene lost 5 bases and the J gene lost 7 bases, with 15 bases spanning the gap. Germline CDR1 LNHDA, CDR2 SQIVND (reference sequence). CDR3 sequence: CASSVRGGAQPQHF. The DNA of the CDR3 is TGTGCCAGTAGTGTACGCGGAGGGGCCCAGCCCCAGCATTTT.

This clone was observed a handful of times. V is TRBV11-3 and J is TRBJ2-1; D unresolved. The ends were cut back, 1 base at V and 10 bases at J, with 8 bases in the middle. The germline gives CDR1 SGHNT, CDR2 YENEEA. This CDR3 is 12 amino acids long. The CDR3 DNA is TGTGCCAGCAGCTTAGTGGGCAGGGAGCAGTTCTTC. Translating it yields CASSLVGREQFF.

To note about this clone: The junction does not match germline at one end; this may be a read error. The chain is built from TRBV9 and TRBJ2-2; either TRBD1 or TRBD2 may supply D (5 bases each). Looked up from germline, CDR1 is SGDLS and CDR2 is YYNGEE. This CDR3 is built from 16 residues. CDR3 amino acids: CAGSVDGTTNTGELFF. In DNA form, the CDR3 reads TGTGCCGGCAGCGTAGACGGGACCACGAACACCGGGGAGCTGTTTTTT. Variable domain in full (rest from reference TRBV9 and TRBJ2-2): DSGVTQTPKHLITATGQRVTLRCSPRSGDLSVYWYQQSLDQGLQFLIQYYNGEERAKGNILERFSAQQFPDLHSELNLSSLELGDSALYFCAGSVDGTTNTGELFFGEGSRLTVL.

Regarding this clone: Different DNA sequences within this sample yield the same CDR3. The rearrangement joins TRBV5-1 to TRBJ1-5; D is unresolved. Germline V gene lookup returns CDR1 SGHRS and CDR2 YFSETQ. The CDR3 length is 13 residues. Trimming took 4 bases from V and 0 from J, leaving 5 bases between them. As DNA, the CDR3 is TGCGCCAGCAGCCCGGATAGCAATCAGCCCCAGCATTTT. Protein sequence: CASSPDSNQPQHF.

The chain recombines TRBV14 with TRBJ2-5; the D gene is possibly TRBD2 (7 bases). The CDR3 contains 14 residues. CDR1 SGHDN and CDR2 FVKESK come from the germline V gene. Trimming left V 6 bases short and J 1 base short, with 12 bases between. The CDR3 region has the DNA TGTGCCAGCAGTCAGGGGACTACCCAAGAGACCCAGTACTTC. It specifies CASSQGTTQETQYF.

The rearrangement joins TRBV3-1 (or the pseudogene TRBV3-2) to TRBJ2-3; D is unclear. The V and J ends lost 1 base and 0 bases respectively, with 8 bases between them. The germline V gene encodes CDR1 LGHDT and CDR2 YNNKEL (reference sequence). The length of the CDR3 is 15 residues. CDR3 DNA: TGTGCCAGCAGCCAAGCTGCGCGGAGCACAGATACGCAGTATTTT. Its protein is CASSQAARSTDTQYF.

V and J are TRBV5-1 and TRBJ2-5; TRBD2 matches 12 bases. The CDR3 is 16 amino acids. Trimming at V came to 0 bases and at J to 3 bases, leaving 3 bases not matched to a gene. Looked up from germline, CDR1 is SGHRS and CDR2 is YFSETQ. The CDR3 DNA is TGCGCCAGCAGCTTGGCCCTAGCGGGAGGGAAAGAGACCCAGTACTTC. Residues: CASSLALAGGKETQYF.

The CDR3 region is CASSSLGDEAFF. The CDR3 nucleotides are TGTGCCAGCAGTTCCCTCGGGGATGAAGCTTTCTTT. The chain couples TRBV6-5 to TRBJ1-1; D not certain. Deletions cut 4 bases from V and 7 bases from J, with 10 bases between. Looked up from germline, CDR1 is MNHEY and CDR2 is SVGAGI. The CDR3 covers 12 residues.

The rearrangement links TRBV4-3 to TRBJ1-4; TRBD1 might be the D (6 bases). This CDR3 region has 15 residues. Germline assignment: CDR1 LGHNA and CDR2 YSLEER. The V and J ends lost 0 bases and 1 base respectively, with 6 bases between them. This chain's CDR3 is CASSQDRGTNEKLFF. CDR3 bases: TGCGCCAGCAGCCAAGACAGGGGAACTAATGAAAAACTGTTTTTT.

The rearrangement uses TRBV19 and TRBJ1-5; D gene unclear. Germline CDR1 LNHDA, CDR2 SQIVND (reference sequence). V lost 2 bases and J lost 4, with 12 bases in between. The CDR3 runs 15 residues. CDR3 amino acids: CASSIHPVGNQPQHF. DNA of the CDR3: TGTGCCAGTAGTATACACCCCGTGGGGAATCAGCCCCAGCATTTT.

The chain combines TRBV11-2 with TRBJ2-3; possibly TRBD1 for D (8 bases). This CDR3 is built from 16 residues. V dropped 2 bases and J dropped 3 bases, with 15 bases sitting between them. CDR1 is SGHAT, CDR2 FQNNGV, per germline. CDR3 protein: CASSLRTGGGTDTQYF. The CDR3 DNA reads TGTGCCAGCAGCTTAAGAACAGGGGGAGGGACAGATACGCAGTATTTT. Complete variable domain (other parts from reference TRBV11-2 and TRBJ2-3): EAGVAQSPRYKIIEKRQSVAFWCNPISGHATLYWYQQILGQGPKLLIQFQNNGVVDDSQLPKDRFSAERLKGVDSTLKIQPAKLEDSAVYLCASSLRTGGGTDTQYFGPGTRLTVL.

This chain links TRBV28 with TRBJ1-2, with TRBD1 as a possible D gene (5 bases). Germline V gives CDR1 MDHEN, CDR2 SYDVKM. V was cut by 6 bases and J by 6 bases, with 17 bases left in between. CDR3 length: 14 residues. The CDR3 protein is CASRVLRGGNGYTF. As DNA, the CDR3 is TGTGCCAGCAGAGTCCTTCGCGGGGGGAATGGCTACACCTTC.

The chain recombines TRBV5-5 with TRBJ1-5; D gene unclear. Looked up from germline, CDR1 is SGHKS and CDR2 is YYEKEE (reference sequence). This CDR3 contains 14 residues. Trimming cost V 2 bases and J 2 bases, with 8 bases left between them. CDR3 loop: CASSFGWGNQPQHF. In DNA form, the CDR3 reads TGTGCCAGCAGCTTTGGGTGGGGCAATCAGCCCCAGCATTTT. The complete variable domain, with remaining parts taken from reference TRBV5-5 and TRBJ1-5, reads DAGVTQSPTHLIKTRGQQVTLRCSPISGHKSVSWYQQVLGQGPQFIFQYYEKEERGRGNFPDRFSARQFPNYSSELNVNALLLGDSALYLCASSFGWGNQPQHFGDGTRLSIL.

The sample holds one count of this clone. V is TRBV29-1 and J is TRBJ2-7, with 7 bases fitting TRBD1. The CDR3 has 14 residues. Germline V gives CDR1 SQVTM, CDR2 ANQGSEA. With 0 bases clipped from V and 5 bases from J, the junction kept 7 bases outside the gene matches. CDR3 bases: TGCAGCGTTGAAGAGTTAGGGGGCTGGAACGAGCAGTACTTC. As protein: CSVEELGGWNEQYF.

J is TRBJ2-7 and V is TRBV7-6; 8 nucleotides agree with TRBD2. CDR1 SGHVS and CDR2 FNYEAQ come from the germline V gene. V trimming: 4 bases; J trimming: 3 bases; junction bases outside the gene matches: 8. This CDR3 comprises 15 residues. This chain's CDR3 is CASSSNFGGDYEQYF. CDR3 bases: TGTGCCAGCAGCTCGAACTTCGGGGGGGACTACGAGCAGTACTTC.

This clone has just one count. One base away lies a much larger clone, so this may be a sequencing read error. The chain uses TRBV9 and TRBJ1-6; D perhaps matches TRBD1 (5 bases). Germline V CDR1 and CDR2: SGDLS, YYNGEE. Deletions cut 4 bases from V and 10 bases from J, with 18 bases between. The CDR3 length is 15 residues. In nucleotides, the CDR3 is TGTGCCAGCAGCATATCTGGGGGTAAGGGCTCACCCCTCCACTTT. It specifies CASSISGGKGSPLHF.

DNA of the CDR3: TGTGCCAGCAGTTACGAGGGGGTTCAGCCCCAGCATTTT. Translating gives CASSYEGVQPQHF. The chain links TRBV6-2 or TRBV6-3 to TRBJ1-5, with D maybe TRBD1 (6 bases). The CDR3 has 13 amino acids. Germline V gene lookup returns CDR1 MNHEY and CDR2 SVGEGT. Trimming removed 2 bases from V and 6 bases from J, with 8 bases in between.

Written as DNA, the CDR3 is TGTGCCAGCAGCCAATTCTCCGGGGGCGGGCAGCCCCAGCATTTT. It yields the protein CASSQFSGGGQPQHF. The J gene is TRBJ1-5, the V gene TRBV7-2, with D perhaps TRBD1 (6 bases). The germline CDR1 and CDR2 sequences are SGHTA and FQGNSA. Deletions cut 5 bases from V and 7 bases from J, with 18 bases between. The CDR3 contains 15 residues. The whole variable domain, remainder taken from reference TRBV7-2 and TRBJ1-5, is GAGVSQSPSNKVTEKGKDVELRCDPISGHTALYWYRQSLGQGLEFLIYFQGNSAPDKSGLPSDRFSAERTGGSVSTLTIQRTQQEDSAVYLCASSQFSGGGQPQHFGDGTRLSIL.

The chain has TRBV9 and TRBJ2-1; TRBD2 might be the D (6 bases). V was shortened by 0 bases and J by 3 bases, with 22 bases between the two germline ends. This CDR3 region has 19 residues. Germline CDR1 SGDLS, CDR2 YYNGEE. The CDR3 nucleotides read TGTGCCAGCAGCGTAGGTGGGGTGGTGTCCGGGAGCTTCTACAATGAGCAGTTCTTC. It is translated as CASSVGGVVSGSFYNEQFF.

This chain joins TRBV5-4 and TRBJ2-2; D gene ambiguous. Between the trimmed V and J ends, which lost 1 base and 3 bases, there was a span of 13 bases. CDR1 SGHNT and CDR2 YYREEE come from the germline V gene (reference sequence). The CDR3 contains 16 residues. CDR3 sequence reads: CASSLSGYPYTGELFF. The CDR3 DNA reads TGTGCCAGCAGCTTGTCTGGTTACCCTTACACCGGGGAGCTGTTTTTT.

The chain employs TRBV7-9 and TRBJ2-1; 11 bases fit TRBD2. This CDR3 contains 15 residues. V trimming: 7 bases; J trimming: 7 bases; junction bases outside the gene matches: 9. Germline values: CDR1 SEHNR, CDR2 FQNEAQ (reference sequence). CDR3: CASTLSGTSGNEQFF. In DNA form, the CDR3 reads TGTGCCAGCACTTTGTCCGGGACTAGCGGAAATGAGCAGTTCTTC.

This clone turned up a few times. The chain has TRBV5-1 and TRBJ2-7; the match to TRBD2 covers 10 bases. The junction had 7 bases not matched to a gene; V was cut back by 3 bases and J by 4 bases. Germline CDR1 is SGHRS and CDR2 is YFSETQ. The CDR3 is 15 amino acids. For the CDR3, the DNA is TGCGCCAGCAGCTGGAGGACTAGCGGAATATACGAGCAGTACTTC. The encoded protein is CASSWRTSGIYEQYF.